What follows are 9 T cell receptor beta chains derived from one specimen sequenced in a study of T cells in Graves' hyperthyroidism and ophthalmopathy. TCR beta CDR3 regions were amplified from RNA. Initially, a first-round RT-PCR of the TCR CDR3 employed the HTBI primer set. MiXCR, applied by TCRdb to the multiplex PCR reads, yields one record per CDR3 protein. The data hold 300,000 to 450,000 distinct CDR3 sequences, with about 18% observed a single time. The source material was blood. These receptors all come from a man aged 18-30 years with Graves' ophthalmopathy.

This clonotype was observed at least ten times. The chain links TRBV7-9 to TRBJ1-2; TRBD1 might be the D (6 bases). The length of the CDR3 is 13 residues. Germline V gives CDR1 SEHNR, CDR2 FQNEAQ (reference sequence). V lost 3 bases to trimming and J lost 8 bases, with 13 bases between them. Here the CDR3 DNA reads TGTGCCAGCAGCTTCAACAGGGCCCAGGGCTACACCTTC. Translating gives CASSFNRAQGYTF. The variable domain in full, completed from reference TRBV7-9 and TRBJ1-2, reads DTGVSQNPRHKITKRGQNVTFRCDPISEHNRLYWYRQTLGQGPEFLTYFQNEAQLEKSRLLSDRFSAERPKGSFSTLEIQRTEQGDSAMYLCASSFNRAQGYTFGSGTRLTVV.

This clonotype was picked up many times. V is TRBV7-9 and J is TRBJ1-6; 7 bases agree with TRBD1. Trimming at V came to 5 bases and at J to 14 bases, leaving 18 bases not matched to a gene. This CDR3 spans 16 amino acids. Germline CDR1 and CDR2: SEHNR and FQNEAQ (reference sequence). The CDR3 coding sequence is TGTGCCAGCAGCCCCTCACAGGGGAGTGATGGGGTGACCCTCCACTTT. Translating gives CASSPSQGSDGVTLHF.

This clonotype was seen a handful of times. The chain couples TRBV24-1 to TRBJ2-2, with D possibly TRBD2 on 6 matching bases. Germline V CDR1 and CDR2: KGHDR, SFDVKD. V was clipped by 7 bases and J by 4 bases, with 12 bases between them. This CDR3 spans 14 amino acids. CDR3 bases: TGTGCCACCAGGGAGGGCCCGAGCACCGGGGAGCTGTTTTTT. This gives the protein CATREGPSTGELFF.

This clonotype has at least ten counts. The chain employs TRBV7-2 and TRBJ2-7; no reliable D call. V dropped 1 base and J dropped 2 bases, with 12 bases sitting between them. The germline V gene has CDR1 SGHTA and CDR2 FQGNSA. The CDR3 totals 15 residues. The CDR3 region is CASSLEAGPTYEQYF. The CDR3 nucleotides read TGTGCCAGCAGCTTAGAGGCAGGCCCCACCTACGAGCAGTACTTC.

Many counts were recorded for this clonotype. DNA for the CDR3: TGTGCCAGCAGAGGGACAGCGCTCGGCTACACCTTC. Translating it yields CASRGTALGYTF. The genes are TRBV28 and TRBJ1-2, with 7 bases identical to TRBD1. The germline V gene has CDR1 MDHEN and CDR2 SYDVKM. V shed 6 bases and J 8 bases; nucleotides not matched to a gene: 6. The CDR3 length is 12 residues.

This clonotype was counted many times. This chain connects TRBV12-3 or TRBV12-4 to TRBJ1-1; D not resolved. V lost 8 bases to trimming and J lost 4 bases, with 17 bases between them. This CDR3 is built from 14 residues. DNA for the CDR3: TGTGCCAGCGCCTCAGTATGGGGTGGCACTGAAGCTTTCTTT. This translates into CASASVWGGTEAFF.

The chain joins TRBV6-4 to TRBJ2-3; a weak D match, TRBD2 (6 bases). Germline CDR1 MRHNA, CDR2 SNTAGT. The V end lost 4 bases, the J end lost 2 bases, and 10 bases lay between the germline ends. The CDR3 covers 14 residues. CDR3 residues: CASSAGGTTDTQYF. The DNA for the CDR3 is TGTGCCAGCAGTGCCGGAGGGACCACAGATACGCAGTATTTT.

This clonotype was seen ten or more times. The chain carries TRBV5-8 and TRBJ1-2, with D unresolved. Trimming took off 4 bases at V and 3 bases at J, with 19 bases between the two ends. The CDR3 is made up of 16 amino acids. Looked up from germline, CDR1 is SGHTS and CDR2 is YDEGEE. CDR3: CASSAKDITRDYGYTF. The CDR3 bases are TGTGCCAGCAGCGCTAAGGATATTACCAGAGACTATGGCTACACCTTC.

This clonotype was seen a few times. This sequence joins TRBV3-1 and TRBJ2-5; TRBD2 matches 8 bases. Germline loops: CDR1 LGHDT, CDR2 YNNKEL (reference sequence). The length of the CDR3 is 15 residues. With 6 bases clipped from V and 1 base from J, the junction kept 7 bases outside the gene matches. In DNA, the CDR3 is TGTGCCAGCAGTCAGCGGGGGCCCTCCCAAGAGACCCAGTACTTC. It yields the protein CASSQRGPSQETQYF.